Presented here are 28 T cell receptor beta chains from one specimen sequenced in a study of shared clonotypes between healthy human individuals. Naive-designated CD8 cells lacked CD45RO, were positively enriched for CCR7, and omitted terminally differentiated effector memory CD45RA+ cells. Measured with immunoSEQ multiplex PCR; TCRdb has only the in-frame clones, and not every one. This table holds over 2,000,000 clones, around 93% found once. The source material was naive CD8+ T cells from PBMCs. These receptors all come from a man younger than 30 in good health. Some clones in this sample may be carry-over from other donors' samples.

Only one count was recorded for this clone. The CDR3 spells CASSLWANQETQYF. CDR3 in DNA: TGTGCCAGCAGTTTATGGGCGAATCAAGAGACCCAGTACTTC. The chain has TRBV28 and TRBJ2-5; D uncertain. Between the trimmed V and J ends, which lost 0 bases and 2 bases, there was a span of 7 bases. The germline V gene has CDR1 MDHEN and CDR2 SYDVKM. The CDR3 is 14 residues long.

This rearrangement joins TRBV19 to TRBJ1-5; 9 bases match TRBD1. The CDR3 is 13 amino acids. Germline CDR1 is LNHDA and CDR2 is SQIVND (reference sequence). The V segment lost 7 bases and the J segment 7 bases; nucleotides outside the gene matches: 5. The chain's CDR3 is CASIGQGWQPQHF. The DNA for the CDR3 is TGTGCCAGTATAGGACAGGGGTGGCAGCCCCAGCATTTT. Drawing the rest from reference TRBV19 and TRBJ1-5, the complete variable domain is DGGITQSPKYLFRKEGQNVTLSCEQNLNHDAMYWYRQDPGQGLRLIYYSQIVNDFQKGDIAEGYSVSREKKESFPLTVTSAQKNPTAFYLCASIGQGWQPQHFGDGTRLSIL.

V usage is TRBV13 and J usage is TRBJ2-1; D is ambiguous. The CDR3 extends over 13 amino acids. The germline V gene encodes CDR1 PRHDT and CDR2 FYEKMQ (reference sequence). The V end lost 2 bases, the J end lost 9 bases, and 11 bases lay between the germline ends. Written as DNA, the CDR3 is TGTGCCAGCAGCTTAACCCCTATGCTTGAGCAGTTCTTC. This translates into CASSLTPMLEQFF.

J is TRBJ2-7 and V is TRBV19, with D perhaps matching TRBD2 (5 bases). This CDR3 spans 12 amino acids. V was clipped by 3 bases and J by 5 bases, with 8 bases between them. From germline, CDR1 is LNHDA and CDR2 SQIVND (reference sequence). This CDR3 is CASSMPGDEQYF. CDR3 coding DNA: TGTGCCAGTAGTATGCCCGGGGACGAGCAGTACTTC.

The rearrangement uses TRBV13 and TRBJ2-3; 11 positions agree with TRBD1. J gave up 5 bases and V 5 bases, and 3 bases lay outside the gene matches. Per the germline V gene, CDR1 is PRHDT and CDR2 is FYEKMQ (reference sequence). The CDR3 is made up of 14 amino acids. In DNA, the CDR3 is TGTGCCAGCAGCGGGACAGGGGGAAGAGATACGCAGTATTTT. This translates into CASSGTGGRDTQYF.

V is TRBV27 and J is TRBJ2-5, with TRBD1 identical over 10 bases. The CDR3 is 15 amino acids. Germline V gene data show CDR1 as MNHEY and CDR2 as SMNVEV (reference sequence). V trimming: 6 bases; J trimming: 5 bases; junction bases outside the gene matches: 9. The CDR3 nucleotides are TGTGCCAGCAGCACCGGGACAGGGGACTGGGAGACCCAGTACTTC. Amino acids: CASSTGTGDWETQYF.

This chain joins TRBV19 and TRBJ2-7, with 13 bases aligning to TRBD2. The ends lost 6 bases at V and 4 bases at J; junction bases unmatched: 6. CDR1 is LNHDA and CDR2 is SQIVND in the germline V gene (reference sequence). There are 15 residues in the CDR3. The CDR3 protein is CASSWTSGRNYEQYF. The CDR3 DNA follows: TGTGCCAGTAGCTGGACTAGCGGGAGAAATTACGAGCAGTACTTC.

This chain joins TRBV28 and TRBJ1-6; maybe TRBD1 (6 bases). In germline, CDR1 is MDHEN, CDR2 SYDVKM. The length of the CDR3 is 13 residues. V lost 3 bases, J lost 7 bases, and 7 bases lay in between. CDR3 residues: CASSLTGNSPLHF. CDR3 coding DNA: TGTGCCAGCAGTTTGACAGGAAATTCACCCCTCCACTTT.

V is TRBV30 and J is TRBJ2-7, with 7 bases aligning to TRBD1. The germline V gene encodes CDR1 GTSNPN and CDR2 SVGIG (reference sequence). J was trimmed by 1 base and V by 0 bases; bases with no gene match: 9. CDR3 length: 16 residues. The chain's CDR3 is CAWSVPRTGMSYEQYF. For the CDR3, the DNA is TGTGCCTGGAGTGTACCCAGGACAGGAATGTCCTACGAGCAGTACTTC.

This rearrangement joins TRBV27 to TRBJ2-1; D call uncertain. Trimming pared 5 bases from V and 4 bases from J, leaving 15 bases between. Germline CDR1 reads MNHEY; CDR2 reads SMNVEV (reference sequence). There are 15 residues in the CDR3. DNA for the CDR3: TGTGCCAGCAGTCCCGGGCAGACAATTTACAATGAGCAGTTCTTC. This encodes CASSPGQTIYNEQFF.

The J gene is TRBJ2-2, the V gene TRBV2; D is unclear. The germline V gene encodes CDR1 SNHLY and CDR2 FYNNEI. Trimming removed 3 bases at V and 6 bases at J, with 11 bases between. The CDR3 sequence is 14 residues long. The CDR3: CASSDSRPPGELFF. For the CDR3, the DNA is TGTGCCAGCAGTGATTCGCGACCCCCCGGGGAGCTGTTTTTT.

This rearrangement joins TRBV4-1 to TRBJ2-1; the match to TRBD2 covers 7 bases. This CDR3 is built from 14 residues. J gave up 7 bases and V 5 bases, and 8 bases lay outside the gene matches. The germline V gene has CDR1 MGHRA and CDR2 YSYEKL. CDR3 nucleotides: TGCGCCAGCAGCAGCCGACTAGCTGGGAATGAGCAGTTCTTC. It codes for CASSSRLAGNEQFF.

A remark on this clone: Other DNA sequences in this sample translate to the same CDR3. The chain links TRBV27 to TRBJ2-5; D is ambiguous. Trimming removed 5 bases from V and 1 base from J, with 8 bases in between. CDR1 MNHEY and CDR2 SMNVEV come from the germline V gene (reference sequence). This CDR3 region has 13 residues. The chain's CDR3 is CASSPTFQETQYF. CDR3 bases: TGTGCCAGCAGTCCCACCTTCCAAGAGACCCAGTACTTC.

This clone was counted a few times. The CDR3: CASSVGQGSQPQHF. Written as DNA, the CDR3 is TGTGCCAGCAGCGTCGGACAGGGGAGCCAGCCCCAGCATTTT. V and J are TRBV5-5 and TRBJ1-5, with 9 positions matching TRBD1. The junction had 6 bases not matched to a gene; V was cut back by 4 bases and J by 7 bases. The CDR3 extends over 14 amino acids. CDR1 and CDR2 (germline): SGHKS, YYEKEE (reference sequence).

J is TRBJ2-3 and V is TRBV7-9; D not resolved. V was clipped by 5 bases and J by 4 bases, with 13 bases between them. Germline V lookup: CDR1 SEHNR, CDR2 FQNEAQ (reference sequence). CDR3 length equals 14 residues. As DNA, the CDR3 is TGTGCCAGCAGCCCCTCCTTCGGAGCAGATACGCAGTATTTT. It codes for CASSPSFGADTQYF.

J is TRBJ2-7 and V is TRBV5-5; 9 positions agree with TRBD1. The germline CDR1 and CDR2 sequences are SGHKS and YYEKEE (reference sequence). V dropped 5 bases and J dropped 2; count of bases not matched to a gene: 5. The CDR3 is 14 residues long. CDR3 sequence (DNA): TGTGCCAGCAGTCCGGACAGGGGCCCCTACGAGCAGTACTTC. Its translation is CASSPDRGPYEQYF.

The J gene is TRBJ2-5, the V gene TRBV7-7; D unclear. From germline, CDR1 is SSHAT and CDR2 FNYEAQ (reference sequence). Trimming cost V 1 base and J 2 bases, with 5 bases left between them. The CDR3 is 13 amino acids. CDR3 DNA: TGTGCCAGCAGCTTAGGGCTGCAAGAGACCCAGTACTTC. It specifies CASSLGLQETQYF.

CDR3 coding DNA: TGTGCCAGCAGCTTATACCCACAGCGGTTCCGTTACAATGAGCAGTTCTTC. Translating it yields CASSLYPQRFRYNEQFF. This chain uses TRBV7-9 with TRBJ2-1; D may be TRBD2 (5 bases). Germline lookup yields CDR1 SEHNR and CDR2 FQNEAQ (reference sequence). V lost 2 bases, J lost 4 bases, and 18 bases lay in between. The CDR3 runs 17 residues.

V gene TRBV27 combines with J gene TRBJ2-1, with a possible D match to TRBD2 (6 bases). The CDR3 runs to 13 residues. Germline CDR1 MNHEY, CDR2 SMNVEV (reference sequence). Trimming pared 3 bases from V and 9 bases from J, leaving 12 bases between. CDR3 sequence (DNA): TGTGCCAGCAGTTTCCTAGCGCCTGGTGAGCAGTTCTTC. This translates into CASSFLAPGEQFF.

The chain has TRBV5-1 and TRBJ2-7; no clear D. CDR1 and CDR2 from the germline V gene are SGHRS and YFSETQ. The CDR3 consists of 13 residues. V was trimmed by 4 bases and J by 7 bases, leaving 15 bases between them. CDR3 DNA sequence: TGCGCCAGCAGCCTCGAACCAACGCGGGAGCAGTACTTC. This codes for CASSLEPTREQYF.

This rearrangement joins TRBV5-6 to TRBJ1-1; TRBD1 aligns across 9 bases. The trim removed 5 bases at V and 4 bases at J, leaving 3 bases unmatched. This CDR3 has 13 residues. Germline V lookup: CDR1 SGHDT, CDR2 YYEEEE. The CDR3 DNA reads TGTGCCAGCAGTACAGGGGGCGTCACTGAAGCTTTCTTT. Its protein is CASSTGGVTEAFF. Combining the CDR3 with reference TRBV5-6 and TRBJ1-1 gives the whole variable domain DAGVTQSPTHLIKTRGQQVTLRCSPKSGHDTVSWYQQALGQGPQFIFQYYEEEERQRGNFPDRFSGHQFPNYSSELNVNALLLGDSALYLCASSTGGVTEAFFGQGTRLTVV.

This chain connects TRBV5-5 to TRBJ2-1; 7 nucleotides align to TRBD2. In germline, CDR1 is SGHKS, CDR2 YYEKEE (reference sequence). Unmatched junction bases numbered 4, after V lost 3 bases and J lost 1 base. CDR3 length: 15 residues. In nucleotides, the CDR3 is TGTGCCAGCAGCTGGGGAGGGGTTTCCTACAATGAGCAGTTCTTC. It specifies CASSWGGVSYNEQFF.

This clone was detected once. The J gene is TRBJ1-5, the V gene TRBV2; 8 bases are shared with TRBD1. J lost 10 bases, V lost 5 bases, and 19 bases had no gene match. The CDR3 sequence is 17 residues long. Per the germline V gene, CDR1 is SNHLY and CDR2 is FYNNEI. The CDR3 here is CASSPGQGGLLSIPQHF. Written as DNA, the CDR3 is TGTGCCAGCAGTCCTGGACAGGGAGGCCTATTGTCGATTCCCCAGCATTTT.

V and J are TRBV9 and TRBJ2-7, with TRBD2 as a possible D gene (6 bases). The CDR3 has 15 amino acids. Trimming pared 3 bases from V and 3 bases from J, leaving 16 bases between. The V gene's germline CDR1 is SGDLS and CDR2 YYNGEE. The CDR3 DNA sequence: TGTGCCAGCAGCGCCCAGGAGGGTAGACTCTACGAGCAGTACTTC. It encodes CASSAQEGRLYEQYF.

The rearrangement uses TRBV15 and TRBJ1-5, with 7 bases aligning to TRBD1. Trimming at V came to 0 bases and at J to 3 bases, leaving 5 bases not matched to a gene. The CDR3 is made up of 16 amino acids. Per germline, CDR1 LNHNV and CDR2 YYDKDF (reference sequence). CDR3 coding DNA: TGTGCCACCAGCAGAGATCGGGACAGCTACAATCAGCCCCAGCATTTT. This sequence encodes CATSRDRDSYNQPQHF.

This chain links TRBV30 with TRBJ1-3; D remains unclear. CDR3 length: 15 amino acids. Germline V gene lookup returns CDR1 GTSNPN and CDR2 SVGIG (reference sequence). Trimming removed 0 bases at V and 2 bases at J, with 11 bases between. Here the CDR3 DNA reads TGTGCCTGGAGTGTACTCAGGCTTGCTGGAAACACCATATATTTT. Translation gives CAWSVLRLAGNTIYF. The whole variable domain, remainder taken from reference TRBV30 and TRBJ1-3, is SQTIHQWPATLVQPVGSPLSLECTVEGTSNPNLYWYRQAAGRGLQLLFYSVGIGQISSEVPQNLSASRPQDRQFILSSKKLLLSDSGFYLCAWSVLRLAGNTIYFGEGSWLTVV.

This clone was observed a handful of times. This CDR3 is also generated by other DNA sequences in the sample. The chain joins TRBV7-9 to TRBJ2-2; D uncertain. With 0 bases removed from V and 8 bases from J, the gap between germline ends came to 4 bases. This CDR3 has 12 amino acids. The V gene's germline CDR1 is SEHNR and CDR2 FQNEAQ (reference sequence). The CDR3 bases are TGTGCCAGCAGCTTAGCTACAGGGGAGCTGTTTTTT. Its translation is CASSLATGELFF.

The genes are TRBV28 and TRBJ2-2; 8 bases match TRBD1. From germline, CDR1 is MDHEN and CDR2 SYDVKM. J gave up 7 bases and V 2 bases, and 9 bases lay outside the gene matches. The CDR3 contains 16 residues. The DNA for the CDR3 is TGTGCCAGCAGTTTAGACCCAGGGGGCACGGGCGGGGAGCTGTTTTTT. Protein: CASSLDPGGTGGELFF.